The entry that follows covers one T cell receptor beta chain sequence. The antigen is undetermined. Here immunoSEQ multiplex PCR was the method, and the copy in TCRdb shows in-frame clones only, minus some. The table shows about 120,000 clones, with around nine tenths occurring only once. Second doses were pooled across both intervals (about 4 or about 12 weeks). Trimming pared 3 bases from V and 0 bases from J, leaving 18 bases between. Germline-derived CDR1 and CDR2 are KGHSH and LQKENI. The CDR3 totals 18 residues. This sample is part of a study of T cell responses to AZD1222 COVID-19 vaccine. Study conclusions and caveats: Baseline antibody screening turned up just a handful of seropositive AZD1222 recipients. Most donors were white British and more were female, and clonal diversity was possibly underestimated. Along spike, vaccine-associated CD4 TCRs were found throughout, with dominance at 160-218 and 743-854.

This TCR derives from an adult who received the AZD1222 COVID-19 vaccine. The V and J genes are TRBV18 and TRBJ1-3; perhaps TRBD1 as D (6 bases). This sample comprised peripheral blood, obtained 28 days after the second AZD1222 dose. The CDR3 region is CASSPIRGGAHSGNTIYF. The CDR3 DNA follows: TGTGCCAGCTCACCCATCCGAGGGGGAGCCCACTCTGGAAACACCATATATTTT.